One T cell receptor beta chain is described in this entry. The antigen is not known. The data derive from a study of shared clonotypes between healthy human individuals. Overall study findings and caveats: Having only a few donors restricted how much genetic and exposure-history diversity was captured.

Sequencing was at deep level. The assay was immunoSEQ multiplex PCR, and TCRdb's table has in-frame clones only and misses some. The table records fewer than 2.5 million clones, approximately 93% of them present only once. The V gene's germline CDR1 is SNHLY and CDR2 FYNNEI. Trimming took 3 bases from V and 3 from J, leaving 12 bases between them. CDR3 size: 14 residues. Sequencing was done on a sample of naive CD4+ T cells from PBMCs. Indicated subset: CD45RA+ positively selected. The receptor was isolated from a man younger than 35 in good health. Some clones in this sample may be carry-over from other donors' samples. The V and J genes are TRBV2 and TRBJ2-7; D is uncertain. This CDR3 is CASSDPSAIYEQYF. CDR3 DNA: TGTGCCAGCAGTGACCCCAGCGCGATCTACGAGCAGTACTTC.